This T cell receptor (beta chain) was identified during a study of cytomegalovirus exposure and HLA in healthy donors. Findings of the study overall: There were some public TCRs occurring in many donors, but most TCR sequences were rare.

TCRdb's copy holds only in-frame clones and misses some; the assay was immunoSEQ multiplex PCR. The data hold roughly 130,000 clones, with 88% observed a single time. The CDR3 runs to 15 residues. Germline CDR1 SNHLY, CDR2 FYNNEI. The V and J ends lost 1 base and 0 bases respectively, with 4 bases between them. Note on this clone: Its antigen is still unknown.

The J gene is TRBJ2-6, the V gene TRBV2, with D uncertain. The receptor was isolated from a man aged 30 to 39 in good health and CMV-seronegative. The sequenced material came from PBMCs. In DNA, the CDR3 is TGTGCCAGCAGTGAAGTCCTCTCTGGGGCCAACGTCCTGACTTTC. Residues: CASSEVLSGANVLTF.